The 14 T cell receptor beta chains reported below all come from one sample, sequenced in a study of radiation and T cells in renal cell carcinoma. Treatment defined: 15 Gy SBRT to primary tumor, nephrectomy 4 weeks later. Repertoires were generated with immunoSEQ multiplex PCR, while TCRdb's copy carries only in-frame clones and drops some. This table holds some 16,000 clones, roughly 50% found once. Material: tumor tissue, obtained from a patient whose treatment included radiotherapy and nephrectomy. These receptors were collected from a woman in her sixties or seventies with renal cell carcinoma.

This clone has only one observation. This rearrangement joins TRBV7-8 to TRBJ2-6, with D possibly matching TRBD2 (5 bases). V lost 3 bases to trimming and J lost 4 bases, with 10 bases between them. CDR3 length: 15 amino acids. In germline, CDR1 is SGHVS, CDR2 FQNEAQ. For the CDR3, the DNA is TGTGCCAGCAGCTTCGAGGGAACGGGGGCCAACGTCCTGACTTTC. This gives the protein CASSFEGTGANVLTF.

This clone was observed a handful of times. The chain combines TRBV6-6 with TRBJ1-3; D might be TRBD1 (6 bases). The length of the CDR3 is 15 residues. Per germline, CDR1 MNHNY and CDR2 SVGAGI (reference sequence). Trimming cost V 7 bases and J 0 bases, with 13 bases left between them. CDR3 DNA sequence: TGTGCCAGCAAAAACACAGGGAACTCTGGAAACACCATATATTTT. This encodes CASKNTGNSGNTIYF.

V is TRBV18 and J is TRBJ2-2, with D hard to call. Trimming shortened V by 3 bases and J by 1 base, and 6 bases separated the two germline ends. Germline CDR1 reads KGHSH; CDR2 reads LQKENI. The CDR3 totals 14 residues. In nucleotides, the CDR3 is TGTGCCAGCTCACCTGGATGGAACACCGGGGAGCTGTTTTTT. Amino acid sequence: CASSPGWNTGELFF.

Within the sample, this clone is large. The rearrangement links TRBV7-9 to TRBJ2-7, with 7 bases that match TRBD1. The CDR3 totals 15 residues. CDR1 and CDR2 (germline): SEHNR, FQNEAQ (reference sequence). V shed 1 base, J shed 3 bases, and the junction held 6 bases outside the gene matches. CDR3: CASSLEGGGYYEQYF. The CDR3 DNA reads TGTGCCAGCAGCTTAGAAGGGGGCGGGTACTACGAGCAGTACTTC.

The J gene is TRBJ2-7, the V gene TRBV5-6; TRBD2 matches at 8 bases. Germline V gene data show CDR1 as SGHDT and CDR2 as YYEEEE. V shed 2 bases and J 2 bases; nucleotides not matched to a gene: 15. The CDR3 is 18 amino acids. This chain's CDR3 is CASSFGPPKGAGAYEQYF. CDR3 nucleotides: TGTGCCAGCAGCTTCGGCCCCCCTAAAGGAGCGGGAGCCTACGAGCAGTACTTC.

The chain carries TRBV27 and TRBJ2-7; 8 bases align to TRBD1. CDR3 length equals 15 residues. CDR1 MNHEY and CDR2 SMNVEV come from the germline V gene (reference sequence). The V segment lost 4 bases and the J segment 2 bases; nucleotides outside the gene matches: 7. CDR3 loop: CASSSTTGGTYEQYF. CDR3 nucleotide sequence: TGTGCCAGCAGTTCCACCACAGGGGGAACCTACGAGCAGTACTTC.

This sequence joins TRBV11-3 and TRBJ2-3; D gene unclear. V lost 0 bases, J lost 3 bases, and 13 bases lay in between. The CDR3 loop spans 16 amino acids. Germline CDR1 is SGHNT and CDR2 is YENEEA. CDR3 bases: TGTGCCAGCAGCTTAGATACCCGGACCGGAACAGATACGCAGTATTTT. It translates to CASSLDTRTGTDTQYF. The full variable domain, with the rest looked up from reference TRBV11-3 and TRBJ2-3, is EAGVVQSPRYKIIEKKQPVAFWCNPISGHNTLYWYLQNLGQGPELLIRYENEEAVDDSQLPKDRFSAERLKGVDSTLKIQPAELGDSAVYLCASSLDTRTGTDTQYFGPGTRLTVL.

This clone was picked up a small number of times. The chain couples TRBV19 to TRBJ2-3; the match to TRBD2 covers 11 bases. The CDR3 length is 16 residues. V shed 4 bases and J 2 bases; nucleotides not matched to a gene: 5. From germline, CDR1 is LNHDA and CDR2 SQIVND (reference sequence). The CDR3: CASSTGLAGITDTQYF. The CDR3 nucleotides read TGTGCCAGTAGTACCGGACTAGCGGGTATCACAGATACGCAGTATTTT.

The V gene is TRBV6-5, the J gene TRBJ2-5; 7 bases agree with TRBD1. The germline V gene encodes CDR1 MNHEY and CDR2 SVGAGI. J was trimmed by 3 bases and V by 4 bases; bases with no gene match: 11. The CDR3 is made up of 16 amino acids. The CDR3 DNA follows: TGTGCCAGCAGTTTCATCACGACAGGGCCCAAAGAGACCCAGTACTTC. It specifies CASSFITTGPKETQYF.

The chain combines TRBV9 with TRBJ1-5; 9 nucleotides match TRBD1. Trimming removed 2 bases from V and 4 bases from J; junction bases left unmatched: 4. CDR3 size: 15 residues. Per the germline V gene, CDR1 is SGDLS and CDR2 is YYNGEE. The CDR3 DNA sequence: TGTGCCAGCAGCGTCGGGACAGGGAGGAATCAGCCCCAGCATTTT. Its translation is CASSVGTGRNQPQHF.

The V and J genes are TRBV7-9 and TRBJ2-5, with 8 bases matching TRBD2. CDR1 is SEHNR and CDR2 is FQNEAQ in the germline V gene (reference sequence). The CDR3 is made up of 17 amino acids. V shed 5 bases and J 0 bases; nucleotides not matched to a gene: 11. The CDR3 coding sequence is TGTGCCAGCAGCCTAGGTGGGGCGGGAGGAAACCAAGAGACCCAGTACTTC. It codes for CASSLGGAGGNQETQYF. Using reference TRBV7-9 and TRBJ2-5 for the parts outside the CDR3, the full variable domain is DTGVSQNPRHKITKRGQNVTFRCDPISEHNRLYWYRQTLGQGPEFLTYFQNEAQLEKSRLLSDRFSAERPKGSFSTLEIQRTEQGDSAMYLCASSLGGAGGNQETQYFGPGTRLLVL.

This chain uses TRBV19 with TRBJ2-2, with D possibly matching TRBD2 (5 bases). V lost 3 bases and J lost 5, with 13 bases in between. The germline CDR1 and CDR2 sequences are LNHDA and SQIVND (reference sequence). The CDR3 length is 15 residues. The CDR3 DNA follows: TGTGCCAGTAGTATTAGGGCAGGAGGAACCGGGGAGCTGTTTTTT. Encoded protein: CASSIRAGGTGELFF.

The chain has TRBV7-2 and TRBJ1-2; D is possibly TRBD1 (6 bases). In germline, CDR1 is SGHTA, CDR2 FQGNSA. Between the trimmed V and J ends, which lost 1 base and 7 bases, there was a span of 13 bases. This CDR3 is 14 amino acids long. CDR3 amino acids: CASSLGQGRRGYTF. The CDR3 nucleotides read TGTGCCAGCAGCTTAGGCCAGGGGCGTCGTGGCTACACCTTC.

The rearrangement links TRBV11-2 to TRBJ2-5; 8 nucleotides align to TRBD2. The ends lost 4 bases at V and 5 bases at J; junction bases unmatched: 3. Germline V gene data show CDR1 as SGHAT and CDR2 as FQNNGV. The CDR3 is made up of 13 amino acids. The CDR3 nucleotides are TGTGCCAGCAGCTGGACTAGCCCCGAGACCCAGTACTTC. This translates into CASSWTSPETQYF.